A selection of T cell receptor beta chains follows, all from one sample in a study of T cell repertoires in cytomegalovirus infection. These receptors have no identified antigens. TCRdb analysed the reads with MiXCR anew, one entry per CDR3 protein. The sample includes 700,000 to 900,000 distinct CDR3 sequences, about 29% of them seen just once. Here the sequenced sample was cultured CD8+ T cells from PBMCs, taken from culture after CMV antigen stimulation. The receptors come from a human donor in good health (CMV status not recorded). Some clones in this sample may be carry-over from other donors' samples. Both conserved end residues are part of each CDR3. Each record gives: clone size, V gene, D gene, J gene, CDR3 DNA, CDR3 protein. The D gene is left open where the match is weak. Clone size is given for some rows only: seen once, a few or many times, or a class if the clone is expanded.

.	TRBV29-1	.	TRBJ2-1	TGCAGCGTGGTAACATCCTACAATGAGCAGTTCTTC	CSVVTSYNEQFF
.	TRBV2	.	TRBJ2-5	TGTGCCAGCAGTGGAAATGGGGGGGCAGGAGAGACCCAGTACTTC	CASSGNGGAGETQYF
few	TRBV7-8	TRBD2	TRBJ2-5	TGTGCCAGCAGCTTAGCCGGGGGGGCCCAAGAGACCCAGTACTTC	CASSLAGGAQETQYF
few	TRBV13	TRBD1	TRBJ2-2	TGTGCCAGCAGCTCACAGGGGGCGAGCACCGGGGAGCTGTTTTTT	CASSSQGASTGELFF
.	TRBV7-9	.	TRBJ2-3	TGTGCCAGCAGCTTAAGGAAGAACACAGATACGCAGTATTTT	CASSLRKNTDTQYF
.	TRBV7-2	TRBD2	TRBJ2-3	TGTGCCAGCACCCCCGAGACAGCGGGGGGGCCGTGGGATACGCAGTATTTT	CASTPETAGGPWDTQYF
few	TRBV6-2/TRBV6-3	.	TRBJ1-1	TGTGCCAGCAGTTACTCGAAAAAGGCTGAAGCTTTCTTT	CASSYSKKAEAFF
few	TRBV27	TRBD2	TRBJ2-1	TGTGCCAGCACCGGGACTACCAACTACAATGAGCAGTTCTTC	CASTGTTNYNEQFF
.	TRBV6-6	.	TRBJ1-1	TGTGCCAGCAGTTACTCGTCACACTTTCGTTTGAACACTGAAGCTTTCTTT	CASSYSSHFRLNTEAFF
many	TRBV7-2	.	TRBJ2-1	TGTGCCAGCAGCTTAGCGGACTCCTACGATGAGCAGTTCTTC	CASSLADSYDEQFF
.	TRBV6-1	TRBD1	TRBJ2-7	TGTGCCAGCATACAGGGGGGCGAGCAGTACTTC	CASIQGGEQYF
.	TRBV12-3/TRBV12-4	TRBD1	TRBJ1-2	TGTGCCAGCAGTATGACAGGGCTGCTGTATGGCTACACCTTC	CASSMTGLLYGYTF
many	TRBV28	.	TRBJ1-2	TGTGCCAGCAGTCCCTCGGACAGCTATGGCTACACCTTC	CASSPSDSYGYTF
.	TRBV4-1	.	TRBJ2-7	TGCGCCAGCAGCCAAGGTCTTGCCGGGACCGGAGCCTACGAGCAGTACTTC	CASSQGLAGTGAYEQYF
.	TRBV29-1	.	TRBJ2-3	TGCAGCGGGATACAAGGAACAGATACGCAGTATTTT	CSGIQGTDTQYF
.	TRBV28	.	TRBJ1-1	TGTGCCAGCAGTTTCTTACAGGGTGTGGGGGCGGGCACTGAAGCTTTCTTT	CASSFLQGVGAGTEAFF
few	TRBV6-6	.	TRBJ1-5	TGTGCCAGCAGTTCTGGCCCTAGGGGCAATCAGCCCCAGCATTTT	CASSSGPRGNQPQHF
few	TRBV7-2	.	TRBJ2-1	TGTGCCAGCAGCAATCCGGGTGGGACTCCTTACAATGAGCAGTTCTTC	CASSNPGGTPYNEQFF
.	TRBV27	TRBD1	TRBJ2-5	TGTGCCAGCAGGCCAGGGGGCAGGGAGACCCAGTACTTC	CASRPGGRETQYF
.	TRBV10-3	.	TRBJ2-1	TGTGCCATCAGTGAGGGCTACAGGATCAATGAGCAGTTCTTC	CAISEGYRINEQFF
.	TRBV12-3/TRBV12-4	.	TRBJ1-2	TGTGCCAGCAGTCGAGGGATTGGCCCTATTGGCTACACCTTC	CASSRGIGPIGYTF
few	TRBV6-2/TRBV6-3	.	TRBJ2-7	TGTGCCAGCAGCCGTACCCGCGAGCAGTACTTC	CASSRTREQYF